Reported below is one TCR beta chain. The antigen it recognizes is unknown. The record has no base qualities; no much larger clone is one base away. The CDR3 regions of human TCRbeta chains were analyzed by immunosequencing. The authors processed their data as follows. TCRs in the repertoires were matched against a reference library of SARS-CoV-2-specific TCRs that had been generated with the MIRA antigen-specificity platform. Breadth was defined as the fraction of unique TCRs that were SARS-CoV-2-associated, and depth was defined as the fraction of total T cells that were SARS-CoV-2-associated. Using the MIRA data, every spike-specific TCR was mapped to the spike region that the TCR reacted to and assigned to either a CD4 or a CD8 class. Log10-transformed breadth and depth values were compared by one-way ANOVA with Sidak's multiple comparisons tests. The table comes from immuneACCESS by way of TCRdb, which keeps in-frame sequences with V and J called. Part of the clones is missing from these tables; in studies checked, under half for an unresolved V gene and the rest for unknown reasons. V and J calls and clone size are given by that table; D and trimming were obtained from the DNA. The sample profile shows over 95,000 clones; around nine tenths of them were found once. Of the sample, 9.5% to 15% is held by the ten largest clones.

This specimen's time point label, per the study, means: baseline before first vaccination. Samples from vaccinated people were obtained from the UK trials COV001 and COV002, which included a single-blind randomized controlled phase 2/3 trial of AZD1222 (ChAdOx1 nCoV-19) in healthy adults. Trial participant PBMC samples were collected at day 0 and day 28 after the second dose for TCRbeta chain sequencing. The CDR3 covers 12 residues, taking in both the cysteine and the phenylalanine. Only the CDR3 DNA stays, 36 bases, in frame from base 1. The germline V gene specifies SGHVS as CDR1 and FQNEAQ as CDR2. V was cut back by 5 bases and J by 8 bases, leaving a gap of 12 bases between them. The sample is drawn from a study of T cell responses to AZD1222 COVID-19 vaccine (dated by TCRdb to the early 2020s). In terms of the full investigation: Because spike-specific TCR depth and breadth did not differ between the two schedules, AZD1222 recipients who got a second dose at roughly 4 weeks were pooled with those who got a second dose at roughly 12 weeks. A total of about 230 trial participants underwent TCR sequencing, of whom about 210 received two doses of AZD1222 and about 26 received two doses of the MenACWY control vaccine. Enrollment into the trials was organized by age into subgroups of 18-55, 56-69 and 70-plus years, and those subgroups contained roughly 140, 27 and 60 TCR-sequenced participants, respectively.

The study at large found these results: In the small 56-69-year group, the increase in depth fell short of significance, most likely because of low power. Reportedly, close to half of the unique spike-specific TCRs recognized epitopes lying outside the regions that are mutated in the B.1.351 and B.1.1.7 variants. No day 14 peak-response samples were available, so repertoires were characterized only after the peak T cell response. Most participants were white British and females outnumbered males, and the authors suggested that clonal diversity may have been underestimated. Conclusions about previously exposed vaccinees are limited, since just 5 to 7 AZD1222 recipients were seropositive for SARS-CoV-2 at baseline. The vaccine-associated CD4 TCRs covered the entire spike protein, and the dominant responses fell in regions 160-218 and 743-854. Spike-specific TCR breadth and depth rose significantly after two AZD1222 doses compared with day 0 and with MenACWY recipients.

This TCR was recovered from an adult in good health. The sample here was peripheral blood, taken on day 0 of AZD1222 vaccination. Rearrangement joined TRBV7-8 to TRBJ1-1; the D region possibly corresponds to TRBD1 (6 bases align). The CDR3 reads CASSPRTAEAFF. The bases read TGTGCCAGCAGCCCCCGGACAGCCGAAGCTTTCTTT.